This T cell receptor beta chain was sequenced during a study of T cells after yellow fever vaccination. Ten or more counts support this clonotype. The CDR3 has 13 residues. The germline V and J ends were trimmed by 6 bases and 4 bases, with 12 bases remaining between them. Using its own MiXCR run on the 5' RACE reads, TCRdb lists one record per CDR3 protein. In the table there are 500,000 to 650,000 distinct CDR3 sequences, over 9% of which are singletons. The rearrangement uses TRBV12-3 or TRBV12-4 and TRBJ1-2, with a weak D call TRBD1 (5 bases). The sequencing here drew on PBMCs, taken on the day of the yellow fever booster vaccination. This receptor was identified in a man aged 25-45 years who received the YFV17D yellow fever vaccine. The CDR3 DNA follows: TGTGCCAGCAGGGGCAGGGAGGCCTATGGCTACACCTTC. Its protein product is CASRGREAYGYTF.